The source of this TCR beta chain is a study of early T cells in non-severe SARS-CoV-2 infection. Study overall: Bulk RNA taken from unsorted whole blood was sequenced, leaving chains unpaired. Study-level findings and limits: Sequences matched to VDJdb favored anti-spike CD8 responses, while private and CD4 specificities were missed.

This clonotype turned up a few times. Antigen: not known. Each cDNA molecule carried a unique molecular identifier. TCRdb re-called the 5' RACE reads through MiXCR, storing one row per CDR3 protein. The sample consists of about 100,000 distinct CDR3 sequences, over 10% of them appearing once. This CDR3 comprises 13 residues. Germline loops: CDR1 SGHTA, CDR2 FQGNSA. Unmatched junction bases numbered 12, after V lost 9 bases and J lost 7 bases. The source material was whole blood. The rearrangement links TRBV7-2 to TRBJ2-7; TRBD2 matches at 7 bases. This clonotype originated in an adult who was a healthcare worker with PCR-confirmed SARS-CoV-2 infection or an uninfected control (not recorded which). The CDR3 protein is CASSWGGAGEQYF. CDR3 sequence (DNA): TGTGCCAGTTCATGGGGGGGAGCTGGAGAGCAGTACTTC.